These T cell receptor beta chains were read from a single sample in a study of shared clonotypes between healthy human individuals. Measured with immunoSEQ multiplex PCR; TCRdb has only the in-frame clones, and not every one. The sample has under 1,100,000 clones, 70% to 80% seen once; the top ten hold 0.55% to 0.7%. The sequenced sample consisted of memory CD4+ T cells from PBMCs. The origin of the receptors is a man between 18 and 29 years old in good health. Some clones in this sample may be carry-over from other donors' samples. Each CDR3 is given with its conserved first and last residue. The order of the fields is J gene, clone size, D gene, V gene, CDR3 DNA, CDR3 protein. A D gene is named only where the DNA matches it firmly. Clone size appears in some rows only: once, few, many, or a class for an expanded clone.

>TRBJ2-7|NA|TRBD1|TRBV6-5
TGTGCCAGCAAGACAGGGGCGCTCTACGAGCAGTACTTC
CASKTGALYEQYF
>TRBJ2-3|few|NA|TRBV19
TGTGCCAGTAGTAGCAGAACAGATACGCAGTATTTT
CASSSRTDTQYF
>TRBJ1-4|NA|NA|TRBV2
TGTGCCAGCAGTGCCACACCTGCAACTAATGAAAAACTGTTTTTT
CASSATPATNEKLFF
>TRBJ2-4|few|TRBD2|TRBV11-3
TGTGCCAGCAGCAGCTCGGGACTAGCGGGACCCGGCATTCAGTACTTC
CASSSSGLAGPGIQYF
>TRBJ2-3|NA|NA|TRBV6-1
TGTGCCAGCAGTGAAGGGTCGGCGGGATTCATAGATACGCAGTATTTT
CASSEGSAGFIDTQYF
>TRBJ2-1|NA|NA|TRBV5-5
TGTGCCAGCAGCTTAACCCCTCAGAACTACAATGAGCAGTTCTTC
CASSLTPQNYNEQFF
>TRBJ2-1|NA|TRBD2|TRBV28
TGTGCCAGCAGTTCCTCTGAGGCGGGAGTGCTATATGAGCAGTTCTTC
CASSSSEAGVLYEQFF
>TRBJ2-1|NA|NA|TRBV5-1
TGCGCCAGCAGCTTACTGGCGGGCTCCTACAATGAGCAGTTCTTC
CASSLLAGSYNEQFF
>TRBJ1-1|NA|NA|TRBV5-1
TGCGCCAGCAACCCTCTGGTCCAGAGCACTGAAGCTTTCTTT
CASNPLVQSTEAFF
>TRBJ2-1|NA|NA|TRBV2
TGTGCCAGCACCTATCTCAGGGCGGCGAGCTCCTACAATGAGCAGTTCTTC
CASTYLRAASSYNEQFF
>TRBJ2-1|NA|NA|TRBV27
TGTGCCAGCAGTAAAAACAGGTACAATGAGCAGTTCTTC
CASSKNRYNEQFF
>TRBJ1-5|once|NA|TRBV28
TGTGCCAGCAGTTTAAAGGGTTATAGCAATCAGCCCCAGCATTTT
CASSLKGYSNQPQHF